In its sample, the clone carrying this T cell receptor beta chain was seen many times. Antigen specificity is unknown. The entry originates in a study of human T cells and chemical hapten exposure. Looking at the study overall: The sensitizer, 2% DPC, was used on around 2 cm by around 2 cm of upper inner arm skin. Patches that contained 0.01% DPC were applied to the upper back and read at 6 days.

As for time point: patch test 1, 2 weeks after DPC sensitization. Specified treatment: therapeutic diphenylcyclopropenone sensitization with weekly scalp DPC. Study conclusions and caveats: Donors had alopecia, so their immune response may differ from healthy people's.

The library labeled individual cDNA molecules by adding unique molecular identifiers to them. MiXCR, applied by TCRdb to the RACE reads, yields one record per CDR3 protein. This sample has some 83,000 distinct CDR3 sequences, with around 10% found just once. Germline CDR1 reads SNHLY; CDR2 reads FYNNEI. V trimming: 6 bases; J trimming: 2 bases; junction bases outside the gene matches: 13. The CDR3 runs to 18 residues. The chain combines TRBV2 with TRBJ1-5, with 10 bases lining up with TRBD1. The sequence came from a woman in her forties or fifties with alopecia areata. Some clones in this sample may be carry-over from other donors' samples. The material was whole blood, obtained in connection with sensitization to the hapten diphenylcyclopropenone (DPC). The CDR3 here is CASSRGQGDRVGNQPQHF. CDR3 coding DNA: TGTGCCAGCAGCAGAGGACAGGGGGACAGGGTTGGCAATCAGCCCCAGCATTTT.